Presented here are 10 T cell receptor beta chains from one specimen sequenced in a study of T cell repertoires in cytomegalovirus infection (dated by TCRdb to about 2019). Sequencing was performed on an Illumina HiSeq 1500. The public reads were reanalyzed by TCRdb: fastp trimming at Q25, MiXCR alignment, in-frame beta chains only. Rows merge per CDR3 protein into single entries with the most common DNA and genes. The sample yields roughly 280,000 distinct CDR3 sequences; 8% to 9.5% were counted once. Over 13% of the sample comes from the top ten. The sample was PBMCs. The receptors originated from a human donor in good health (CMV status not recorded). Some clones in this sample may be carry-over from other donors' samples.

This clonotype was observed many times. The CDR3 DNA sequence: TGTGCCAGCAGTTACCCTGGGGGGGGACTTAATGAGCAGTTCTTC. It codes for CASSYPGGGLNEQFF. The J gene is TRBJ2-1, the V gene TRBV6-6, with 7 bases aligning to TRBD2. Looked up from germline, CDR1 is MNHNY and CDR2 is SVGAGI (reference sequence). J lost 7 bases, V lost 2 bases, and 8 bases had no gene match. This CDR3 is built from 15 residues.

This clonotype came up many times. The rearrangement joins TRBV7-2 to TRBJ1-5; 7 nucleotides match TRBD1. This CDR3 spans 13 amino acids. V shed 5 bases and J 7 bases; nucleotides not matched to a gene: 5. CDR1 and CDR2 from the germline V gene are SGHTA and FQGNSA. The CDR3 region has the DNA TGTGCCAGCAGCCCAGACAGGGTCCAGCCCCAGCATTTT. This encodes CASSPDRVQPQHF.

Only a few counts were recorded for this clonotype. J is TRBJ1-2 and V is TRBV6-2 or TRBV6-3, with D unresolved. The CDR3 has 14 amino acids. CDR1 is MNHEY and CDR2 is SVGEGT in the germline V gene. V shed 1 base and J shed 0 bases, with 6 bases lying between them. The CDR3 loop is CASSYFSANYGYTF. The CDR3 DNA reads as TGTGCCAGCAGTTACTTCTCAGCTAACTATGGCTACACCTTC.

This clonotype was recorded at least ten times. This rearrangement joins TRBV11-2 to TRBJ1-1; D is unresolved. The CDR3 loop spans 13 amino acids. V was shortened by 5 bases and J by 4 bases, with 11 bases between the two germline ends. Germline CDR1 is SGHAT and CDR2 is FQNNGV. CDR3 in amino acids: CASSTSLVTEAFF. In DNA form, the CDR3 reads TGTGCCAGCAGCACCTCTTTGGTCACTGAAGCTTTCTTT. The whole variable domain, remainder taken from reference TRBV11-2 and TRBJ1-1, is EAGVAQSPRYKIIEKRQSVAFWCNPISGHATLYWYQQILGQGPKLLIQFQNNGVVDDSQLPKDRFSAERLKGVDSTLKIQPAKLEDSAVYLCASSTSLVTEAFFGQGTRLTVV.

This chain connects TRBV6-6 to TRBJ1-6; 7 bases align to TRBD1. Trimming cost V 6 bases and J 4 bases; bases outside gene matches: 3. The CDR3 runs 14 residues. CDR1 is MNHNY and CDR2 is SVGAGI in the germline V gene (reference sequence). This CDR3 is CASSGQEYNSPLHF. As DNA, the CDR3 is TGTGCCAGCAGCGGACAGGAATATAATTCACCCCTCCACTTT.

V usage is TRBV7-2 and J usage is TRBJ1-2; TRBD1 might be the D (5 bases). Trimming removed 5 bases at V and 8 bases at J, with 18 bases between. The germline V gene encodes CDR1 SGHTA and CDR2 FQGNSA. The CDR3 covers 14 residues. CDR3 sequence: CASSPYLGGEGYTF. In DNA, the CDR3 is TGTGCCAGCAGCCCCTACTTGGGGGGTGAAGGCTACACCTTC.

This clonotype was counted ten times or more. The V gene is TRBV7-6, the J gene TRBJ2-5; D may be TRBD1 (5 bases). Germline V gene data show CDR1 as SGHVS and CDR2 as FNYEAQ. This CDR3 region has 14 residues. Trimming pared 2 bases from V and 5 bases from J, leaving 12 bases between. DNA for the CDR3: TGTGCCAGCAGCTTAAGGGGCAGGACCGAGACCCAGTACTTC. This sequence encodes CASSLRGRTETQYF.

In this sample, this clonotype turned up many times. The V gene is TRBV10-3, the J gene TRBJ1-1, with 10 nucleotides matching TRBD1. Germline trimming cut 6 bases from V and 0 bases from J; bases unmatched to any gene: 7. Per the germline V gene, CDR1 is ENHRY and CDR2 is SYGVKD. This CDR3 has 16 amino acids. CDR3 loop: CAISKTGGLMNTEAFF. CDR3 bases: TGTGCCATCAGCAAGACAGGGGGCCTTATGAACACTGAAGCTTTCTTT.

This clonotype was counted only a few times. The gene calls are TRBV20-1 and TRBJ1-1; perhaps TRBD1 as D (5 bases). Trimming shortened V by 6 bases and J by 1 base, and 9 bases separated the two germline ends. The CDR3 is made up of 12 amino acids. Germline assignment: CDR1 DFQATT and CDR2 SNEGSKA (reference sequence). The CDR3 region is CSARDQNTEAFF. The CDR3, as DNA: TGCAGTGCCAGGGATCAGAACACTGAAGCTTTCTTT.

This clonotype was recorded many times. The chain combines TRBV4-1 with TRBJ2-7, with no clear D. Germline assignment: CDR1 MGHRA and CDR2 YSYEKL. The CDR3 runs to 15 residues. V shed 0 bases and J shed 2 bases, with 11 bases lying between them. CDR3 DNA: TGCGCCAGCAGCCAAGACTCCAACCTCCCCTACGAGCAGTACTTC. This gives the protein CASSQDSNLPYEQYF.